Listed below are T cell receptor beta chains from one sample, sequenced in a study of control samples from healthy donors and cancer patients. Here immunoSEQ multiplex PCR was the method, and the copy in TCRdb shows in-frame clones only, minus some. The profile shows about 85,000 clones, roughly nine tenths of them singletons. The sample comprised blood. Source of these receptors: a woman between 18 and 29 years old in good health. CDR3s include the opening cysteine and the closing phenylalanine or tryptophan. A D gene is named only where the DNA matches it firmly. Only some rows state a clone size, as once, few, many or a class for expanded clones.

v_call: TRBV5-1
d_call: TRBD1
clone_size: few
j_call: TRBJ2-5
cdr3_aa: CASRNADRVGYKTQYF
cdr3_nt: TGCGCCAGCAGGAACGCCGACAGGGTCGGGTACAAGACCCAGTACTTC

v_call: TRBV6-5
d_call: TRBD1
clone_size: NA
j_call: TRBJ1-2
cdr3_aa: CASTDRGQNGYTF
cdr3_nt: TGTGCCAGCACCGACAGGGGGCAGAATGGCTACACCTTC

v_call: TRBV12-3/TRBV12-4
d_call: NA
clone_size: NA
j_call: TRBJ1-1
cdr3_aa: CASSFDRYTEAFF
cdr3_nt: TGTGCCAGCAGTTTTGACAGGTACACTGAAGCTTTCTTT

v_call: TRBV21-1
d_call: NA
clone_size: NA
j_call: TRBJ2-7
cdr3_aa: CASLEQYF
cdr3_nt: TGTGCCAGTCTTGAGCAGTACTTC

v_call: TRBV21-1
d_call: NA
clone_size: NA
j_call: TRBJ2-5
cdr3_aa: CASSKVPQRQYQETQYF
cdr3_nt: TGTGCCAGCAGCAAAGTCCCTCAAAGACAGTACCAAGAGACCCAGTACTTC

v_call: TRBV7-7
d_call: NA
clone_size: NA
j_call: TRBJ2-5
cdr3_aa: CASSSRLGETQYF
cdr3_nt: TGTGCCAGCAGCTCGCGGTTGGGCGAGACCCAGTACTTC

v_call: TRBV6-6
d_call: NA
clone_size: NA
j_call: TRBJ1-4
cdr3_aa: CASRSGTATNEKLFF
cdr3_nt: TGTGCCAGCAGATCCGGGACCGCAACTAATGAAAAACTGTTTTTT

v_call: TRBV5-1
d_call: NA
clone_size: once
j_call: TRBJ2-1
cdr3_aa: CASSLSPGAQDSEQFF
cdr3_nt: TGCGCCAGCAGCTTGAGTCCAGGGGCCCAAGACAGTGAGCAGTTCTTC

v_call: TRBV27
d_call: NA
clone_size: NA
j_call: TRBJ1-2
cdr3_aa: CATGDPGYGYTF
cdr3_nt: TGTGCCACGGGGGATCCCGGCTATGGCTACACCTTC

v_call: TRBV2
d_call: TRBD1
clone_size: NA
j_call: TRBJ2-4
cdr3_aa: CASSRQTGAKNIQYF
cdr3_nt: TGTGCCAGCAGCAGACAGACAGGGGCCAAAAACATTCAGTACTTC

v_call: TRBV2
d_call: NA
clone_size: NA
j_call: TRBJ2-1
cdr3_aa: CASQAGSRFSYNEQFF
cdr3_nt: TGTGCCAGCCAGGCGGGCTCCCGATTTTCCTACAATGAGCAGTTCTTC

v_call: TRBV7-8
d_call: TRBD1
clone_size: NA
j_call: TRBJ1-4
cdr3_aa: CASSPKTGRNEKLFF
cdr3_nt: TGTGCCAGCAGCCCCAAGACAGGGAGGAACGAAAAACTGTTTTTT

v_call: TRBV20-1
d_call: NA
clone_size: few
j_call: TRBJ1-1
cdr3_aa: CSASTSGRGGEAFF
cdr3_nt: TGCAGTGCGAGTACCTCAGGCAGGGGAGGTGAAGCTTTCTTT

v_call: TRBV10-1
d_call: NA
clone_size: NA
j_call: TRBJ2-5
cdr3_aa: CASSQERPGTQYF
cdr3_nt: TGCGCCAGTTCCCAGGAGCGTCCAGGGACCCAGTACTTC

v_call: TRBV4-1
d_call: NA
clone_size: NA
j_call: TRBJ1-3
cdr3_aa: CASSQDLKDRIYF
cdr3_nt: TGCGCCAGCAGCCAAGATCTAAAGGATCGGATATATTTT

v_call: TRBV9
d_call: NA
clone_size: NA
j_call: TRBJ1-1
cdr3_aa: CASSVGGGELPKAFF
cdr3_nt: TGCGCCAGCAGCGTAGGTGGAGGGGAATTGCCTAAAGCTTTCTTT

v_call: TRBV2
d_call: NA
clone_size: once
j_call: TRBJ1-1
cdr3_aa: CASSEARRGNTEAFF
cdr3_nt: TGTGCCAGCAGTGAAGCGCGCAGGGGGAACACTGAAGCTTTCTTT

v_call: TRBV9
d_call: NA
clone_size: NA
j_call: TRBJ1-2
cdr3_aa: CASSVDGGLGGYGYTF
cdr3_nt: TGTGCCAGCAGCGTAGACGGGGGGCTGGGAGGCTATGGCTACACCTTC

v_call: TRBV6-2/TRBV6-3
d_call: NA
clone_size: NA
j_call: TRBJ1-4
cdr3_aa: CASSGQRTNEKLFF
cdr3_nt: TGTGCCAGCAGCGGACAGCGAACAAATGAAAAACTGTTTTTT

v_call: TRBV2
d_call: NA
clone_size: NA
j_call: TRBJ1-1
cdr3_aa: CASSGEGGEAFF
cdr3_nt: TGTGCCAGCAGTGGGGAAGGGGGAGAAGCTTTCTTT

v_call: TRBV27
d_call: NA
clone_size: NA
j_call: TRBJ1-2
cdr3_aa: CASSLLGLGGYTF
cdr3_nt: TGTGCCAGCAGTTTATTGGGGTTGGGAGGCTACACCTTC

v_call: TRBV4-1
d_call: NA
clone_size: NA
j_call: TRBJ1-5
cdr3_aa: CASSQVVTDSQPQHF
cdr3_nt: TGCGCCAGCAGCCAAGTTGTAACTGACTCTCAGCCCCAGCATTTT

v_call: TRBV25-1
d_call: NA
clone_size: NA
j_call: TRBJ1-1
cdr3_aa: CASSPGLNTEAFF
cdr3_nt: TGTGCCAGCAGTCCTGGTCTAAACACTGAAGCTTTCTTT

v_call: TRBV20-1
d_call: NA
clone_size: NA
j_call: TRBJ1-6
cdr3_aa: CSATEDSDNSPLHF
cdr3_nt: TGCAGTGCTACTGAGGACAGTGATAATTCACCCCTCCACTTT

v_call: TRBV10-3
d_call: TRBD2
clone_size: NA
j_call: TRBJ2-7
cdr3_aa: CAISESLAGPSSYEQYF
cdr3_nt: TGTGCCATCAGTGAGTCTTTAGCGGGCCCAAGCTCCTACGAGCAGTACTTC

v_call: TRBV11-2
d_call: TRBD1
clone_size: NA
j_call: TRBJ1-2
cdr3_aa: CASSLGPTGYGYTF
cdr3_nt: TGTGCCAGCAGCTTAGGTCCGACAGGGTATGGCTACACCTTC

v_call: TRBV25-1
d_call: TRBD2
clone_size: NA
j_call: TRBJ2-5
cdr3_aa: CASSDPLAGDQTQYF
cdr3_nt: TGTGCCAGCAGTGACCCCCTAGCGGGGGATCAGACCCAGTACTTC

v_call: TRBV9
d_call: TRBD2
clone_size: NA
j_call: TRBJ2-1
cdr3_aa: CASGSSGGVYRAQFF
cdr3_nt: TGTGCCAGCGGTTCGAGCGGGGGGGTTTACCGGGCGCAGTTCTTC

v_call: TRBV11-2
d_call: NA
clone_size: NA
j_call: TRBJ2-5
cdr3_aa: CASSLGGGQETQYF
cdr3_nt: TGTGCCAGCAGCCTAGGGGGGGGCCAAGAGACCCAGTACTTC

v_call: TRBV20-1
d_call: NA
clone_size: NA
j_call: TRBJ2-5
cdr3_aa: CSASVLETQYF
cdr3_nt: TGCAGTGCTAGCGTTTTAGAGACCCAGTACTTC

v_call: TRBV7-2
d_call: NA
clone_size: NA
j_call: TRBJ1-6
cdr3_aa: CASSLTPGGGSPLHF
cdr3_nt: TGTGCCAGCAGCTTAACTCCCGGCGGCGGATCACCCCTCCACTTT

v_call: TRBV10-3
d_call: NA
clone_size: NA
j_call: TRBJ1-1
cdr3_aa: CAALRDLNTEAFF
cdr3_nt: TGTGCCGCCCTAAGGGACCTGAACACTGAAGCTTTCTTT

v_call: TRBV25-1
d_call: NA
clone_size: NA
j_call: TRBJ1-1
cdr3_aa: CASSESSRTLTEAFF
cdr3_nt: TGTGCCAGCAGTGAATCCTCCCGGACATTAACTGAAGCTTTCTTT

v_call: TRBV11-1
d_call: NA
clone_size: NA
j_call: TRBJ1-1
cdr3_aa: CASSPDRSLPPEAFF
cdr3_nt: TGTGCCAGCAGCCCAGACAGATCTCTACCGCCCGAAGCTTTCTTT

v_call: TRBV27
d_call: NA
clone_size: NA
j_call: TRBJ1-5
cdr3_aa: CASSQQHSNQPQHF
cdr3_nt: TGTGCCAGCAGTCAACAACATAGCAATCAGCCCCAGCATTTT

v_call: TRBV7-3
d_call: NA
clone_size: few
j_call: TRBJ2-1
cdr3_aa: CASSLTPTDYNEQFF
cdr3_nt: TGTGCCAGCAGCTTAACCCCGACAGACTACAATGAGCAGTTCTTC

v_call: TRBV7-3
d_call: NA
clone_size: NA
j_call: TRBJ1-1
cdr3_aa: CASSLGGMNTEAFF
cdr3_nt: TGTGCCAGCAGCTTAGGCGGAATGAACACTGAAGCTTTCTTT

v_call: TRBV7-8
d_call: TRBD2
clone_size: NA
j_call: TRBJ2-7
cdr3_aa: CASSRGLAGAPNYEQYF
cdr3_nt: TGTGCCAGCAGTCGGGGACTAGCGGGGGCCCCCAACTACGAGCAGTACTTC

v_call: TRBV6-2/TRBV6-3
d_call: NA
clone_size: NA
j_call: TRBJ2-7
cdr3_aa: CASSYSTTALEQYF
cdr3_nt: TGTGCCAGCAGTTACTCTACGACGGCTCTCGAGCAGTACTTC

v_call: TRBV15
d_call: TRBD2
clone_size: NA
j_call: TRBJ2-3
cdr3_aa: CATSRDLAGGNTDTQYF
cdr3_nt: TGTGCCACCAGCAGGGATCTAGCGGGAGGGAACACAGATACGCAGTATTTT

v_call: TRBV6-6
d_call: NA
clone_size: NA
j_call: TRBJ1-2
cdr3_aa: CASSSWDKSYTF
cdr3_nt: TGTGCCAGCAGTTCATGGGACAAGAGCTACACCTTC

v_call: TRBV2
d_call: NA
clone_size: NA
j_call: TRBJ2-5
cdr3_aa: CASSELRQETQYF
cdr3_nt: TGTGCCAGCAGTGAACTCCGCCAAGAGACCCAGTACTTC

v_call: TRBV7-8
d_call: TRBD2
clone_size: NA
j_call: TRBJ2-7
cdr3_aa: CASSLELAGGYEQYF
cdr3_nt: TGTGCCAGCAGCTTAGAGCTAGCGGGGGGATACGAGCAGTACTTC

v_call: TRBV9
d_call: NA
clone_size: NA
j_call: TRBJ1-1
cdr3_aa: CASSVSQENTEAFF
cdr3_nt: TGTGCCAGCAGCGTAAGTCAAGAGAACACTGAAGCTTTCTTT

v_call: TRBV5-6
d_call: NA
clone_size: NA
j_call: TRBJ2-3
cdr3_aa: CASSFGESTDTQYF
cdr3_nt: TGTGCCAGCAGCTTTGGGGAGAGCACAGATACGCAGTATTTT

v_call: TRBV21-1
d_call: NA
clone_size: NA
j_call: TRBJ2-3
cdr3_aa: CASSKEGRPAPSTDTQYF
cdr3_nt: TGTGCCAGCAGCAAAGAGGGTAGGCCAGCTCCTAGCACAGATACGCAGTATTTT

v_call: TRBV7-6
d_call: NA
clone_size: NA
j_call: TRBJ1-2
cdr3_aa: CASSPGPGQTNYGYTF
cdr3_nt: TGTGCCAGCAGCCCCGGCCCTGGACAGACTAACTATGGCTACACCTTC

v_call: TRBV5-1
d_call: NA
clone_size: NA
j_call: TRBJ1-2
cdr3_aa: CASSLETVYGYTF
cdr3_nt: TGCGCCAGCAGCTTGGAGACAGTCTATGGCTACACCTTC